This T cell receptor (beta chain) was identified in a study of T cells in Graves' hyperthyroidism and ophthalmopathy. General observations from the study: In the blood, most expanded thyroid clonotypes above 0.001 appeared as well. In simple terms, a model built on 13 V-J features told ophthalmopathy apart from stable hyperthyroidism.

If no ophthalmopathy progression occurred within 18 months, Graves' hyperthyroidism was stable. Based on clinical symptoms, serum thyroxine and TRAb, thyroid ultrasound and orbital computed tomography, diagnoses were reached. What was amplified from RNA transcripts were TCR beta CDR3 regions. Initially, a first-round RT-PCR of the TCR CDR3 employed the HTBI primer set. In TCRdb, the multiplex PCR reads were re-called with MiXCR into one record per CDR3 protein. The sample contains roughly 570,000 distinct CDR3 sequences, roughly 50% of which appear only once. About this clonotype: As yet, its antigen is unknown.

CDR3 length: 14 amino acids. Germline values: CDR1 SGHVS, CDR2 FQNEAQ. V lost 8 bases, J lost 5 bases, and 4 bases stayed unmatched. Material: peripheral blood or thyroid tissue (not recorded which). This sequence originates from a woman aged 18-29 years with Graves' hyperthyroidism. The chain combines TRBV7-8 with TRBJ1-5, with 12 bases identical to TRBD1. CDR3 protein: CASFGTGGYQPQHF. In nucleotides, the CDR3 is TGTGCCAGCTTCGGGACAGGGGGCTATCAGCCCCAGCATTTT.